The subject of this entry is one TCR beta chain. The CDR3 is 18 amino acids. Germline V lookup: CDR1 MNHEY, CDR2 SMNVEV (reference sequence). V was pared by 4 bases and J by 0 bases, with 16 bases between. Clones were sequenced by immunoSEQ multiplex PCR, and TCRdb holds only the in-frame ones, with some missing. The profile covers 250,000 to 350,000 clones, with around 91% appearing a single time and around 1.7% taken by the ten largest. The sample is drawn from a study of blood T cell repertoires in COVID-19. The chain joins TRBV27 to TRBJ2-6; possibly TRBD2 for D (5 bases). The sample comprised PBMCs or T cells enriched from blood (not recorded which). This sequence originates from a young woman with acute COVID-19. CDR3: CASSSGSGRSSGANVLTF. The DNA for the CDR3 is TGTGCCAGCAGTTCCGGAAGCGGCCGCTCCTCTGGGGCCAACGTCCTGACTTTC.